Following are 21 T cell receptor beta chains from one sample sequenced in a study of cytomegalovirus exposure and HLA in healthy donors. PCR used 60 Vbeta primers and 13 Jbeta primers. Data came from immunoSEQ multiplex PCR; TCRdb stores just in-frame clones and leaves some out. The sample shows over 130,000 clones, approximately 70% of them seen only once. Sample: PBMCs. The receptors shown here come from a woman aged 30 to 39 in good health and CMV-seronegative.

The chain couples TRBV5-6 to TRBJ2-1; 11 nucleotides line up with TRBD2. Germline CDR1 is SGHDT and CDR2 is YYEEEE. V lost 3 bases to trimming and J lost 13 bases; unmatched junction nucleotides: 9. CDR3 size: 14 residues. CDR3 DNA: TGTGCCAGCAGCTCGACGACTAGCGGGAAAGTACAGTTCTTC. Translated: CASSSTTSGKVQFF.

This clone was seen just once. The genes are TRBV25-1 and TRBJ2-7, with 12 bases identical to TRBD2. The CDR3 runs to 16 residues. Unmatched junction bases numbered 1, after V lost 1 base and J lost 0 bases. CDR1 MGHDK and CDR2 SYGVNS come from the germline V gene. The CDR3 sequence: CASSESSGRDSYEQYF. DNA of the CDR3: TGTGCCAGCAGTGAATCTAGCGGGAGGGACTCCTACGAGCAGTACTTC.

The V and J genes are TRBV9 and TRBJ2-2, with 9 positions matching TRBD2. This CDR3 region has 17 residues. After removal of 1 base from V and 0 bases from J, the junction contained 4 bases not matched to a gene. Germline V CDR1 and CDR2: SGDLS, YYNGEE. The CDR3 loop is CASSVSRLAANTGELFF. The CDR3, as DNA: TGTGCCAGCAGCGTAAGTAGACTAGCGGCGAACACCGGGGAGCTGTTTTTT.

The chain has TRBV10-1 and TRBJ1-5; 9 bases map to TRBD1. From germline, CDR1 is WNHNN and CDR2 SYGVQD (reference sequence). J lost 4 bases, V lost 11 bases, and 6 bases had no gene match. The CDR3 length is 13 residues. Here the CDR3 DNA reads TGCGCCCGGGGACAGGGTGGTAATCAGCCCCAGCATTTT. Residues: CARGQGGNQPQHF.

V usage is TRBV5-4 and J usage is TRBJ1-1; a weak D match, TRBD1 (6 bases). Germline loops: CDR1 SGHNT, CDR2 YYREEE (reference sequence). Deletions cut 2 bases from V and 0 bases from J, with 14 bases between. There are 16 residues in the CDR3. The CDR3: CASSLGRGAMNTEAFF. Here the CDR3 DNA reads TGTGCCAGCAGCTTAGGGAGGGGGGCAATGAACACTGAAGCTTTCTTT.

The rearrangement joins TRBV5-4 to TRBJ2-5; 11 bases map to TRBD2. The CDR3 has 16 amino acids. CDR1 SGHNT and CDR2 YYREEE come from the germline V gene (reference sequence). J gave up 4 bases and V 3 bases, and 8 bases lay outside the gene matches. The CDR3 reads CASSSQLAGVRETQYF. CDR3 nucleotide sequence: TGTGCCAGCAGCTCCCAACTAGCGGGAGTGAGAGAGACCCAGTACTTC.

The CDR3 protein is CASSSGQGGYNEQFF. DNA of the CDR3: TGTGCCAGCAGCTCCGGACAGGGGGGTTACAATGAGCAGTTCTTC. The rearrangement links TRBV7-3 to TRBJ2-1, with 10 bases aligning to TRBD1. V lost 4 bases and J lost 4; bases outside the gene matches: 4. The CDR3 runs 15 residues. Germline CDR1 SGHTA, CDR2 FQGTGA.

This clone was recorded only once. The CDR3 DNA is TGTGCCAGCAGTCCAGGGGATTTCTATGGCTACACCTTC. Translating gives CASSPGDFYGYTF. The chain uses TRBV28 and TRBJ1-2; tentative D call: TRBD1 (6 bases). Germline V gene lookup returns CDR1 MDHEN and CDR2 SYDVKM. This CDR3 has 13 amino acids. V was trimmed by 5 bases and J by 4 bases, leaving 11 bases between them.

This rearrangement joins TRBV2 to TRBJ2-3; 10 bases map to TRBD1. The CDR3 has 14 amino acids. Germline V lookup: CDR1 SNHLY, CDR2 FYNNEI. V lost 7 bases to trimming and J lost 2 bases; unmatched junction nucleotides: 3. This CDR3 reads CASTGTGDTDTQYF. CDR3 nucleotides: TGTGCCAGCACCGGGACAGGGGACACAGATACGCAGTATTTT.

This sequence joins TRBV5-5 and TRBJ1-1, with D tentatively TRBD1 (6 bases). Trimming shortened V by 3 bases and J by 4 bases, and 16 bases separated the two germline ends. CDR1 is SGHKS and CDR2 is YYEKEE in the germline V gene (reference sequence). The CDR3 extends over 15 amino acids. Here the CDR3 reads CASSWGQPGGTEAFF. The DNA of the CDR3 is TGTGCCAGCAGCTGGGGACAACCGGGGGGCACTGAAGCTTTCTTT. Using reference TRBV5-5 and TRBJ1-1 for the parts outside the CDR3, the full variable domain is DAGVTQSPTHLIKTRGQQVTLRCSPISGHKSVSWYQQVLGQGPQFIFQYYEKEERGRGNFPDRFSARQFPNYSSELNVNALLLGDSALYLCASSWGQPGGTEAFFGQGTRLTVV.

The genes are TRBV10-1 and TRBJ2-1, with 10 bases aligning to TRBD2. The CDR3 is made up of 15 amino acids. From germline, CDR1 is WNHNN and CDR2 SYGVQD (reference sequence). J was trimmed by 8 bases and V by 10 bases; bases with no gene match: 14. The CDR3 bases are TGCGCCACCTCCTTCGGACTAGCGGACGGGGATGAGCAGTTCTTC. Its protein product is CATSFGLADGDEQFF.

With regard to this clone: Different DNA sequences within this sample yield the same CDR3. The chain couples TRBV7-3 to TRBJ2-1, with 11 bases aligning to TRBD1. The CDR3 extends over 14 amino acids. Germline CDR1 and CDR2: SGHTA and FQGTGA. After removal of 5 bases from V and 7 bases from J, the junction contained 4 bases not matched to a gene. CDR3 sequence: CASSLGTGGNEQFF. The DNA for the CDR3 is TGTGCCAGCAGCCTCGGGACAGGGGGAAATGAGCAGTTCTTC.

As concerns this clone: One end of the junction fails to match germline, which may point to a read error. The sample holds other DNA sequences that translate to the same CDR3. The chain combines TRBV30 with TRBJ1-1; the match to TRBD1 covers 7 bases. Germline CDR1 reads GTSNPN; CDR2 reads SVGIG (reference sequence). The CDR3 runs to 13 residues. The CDR3 nucleotides are TGTGCCTGGACAAGGACAGGTAACACTGAGGCTTTCTTT. Amino acid sequence: CAWTRTGNTEAFF.

This rearrangement joins TRBV28 to TRBJ1-1; the match to TRBD1 covers 9 bases. In germline, CDR1 is MDHEN, CDR2 SYDVKM. With V trimmed by 8 bases and J by 12 bases, 13 bases remained unmatched. The CDR3 has 13 residues. CDR3 sequence: CASEITGQGITFF. CDR3 DNA: TGTGCCAGCGAAATCACGGGACAGGGTATAACTTTCTTT.

V is TRBV9 and J is TRBJ2-3; 7 bases are a match to TRBD2. Germline-derived CDR1 and CDR2 are SGDLS and YYNGEE. Losses at the gene ends were 0 bases for V and 2 bases for J; bases not matched to a gene: 6. The CDR3 is 16 amino acids. This CDR3 is CASSVVGRGSTDTQYF. In DNA form, the CDR3 reads TGTGCCAGCAGCGTAGTAGGGCGGGGGTCCACAGATACGCAGTATTTT.

V is TRBV7-8 and J is TRBJ2-5; TRBD2 agrees at 12 bases. Losses at the gene ends were 5 bases for V and 4 bases for J; bases not matched to a gene: 5. Germline CDR1 SGHVS, CDR2 FQNEAQ. The CDR3 loop spans 15 amino acids. Written as DNA, the CDR3 is TGTGCCAGCAGCCCACCGGGACTAGCGGGAGAGACCCAGTACTTC. Its translation: CASSPPGLAGETQYF.

This clone occurred once. The rearrangement uses TRBV7-9 and TRBJ1-5; TRBD1 is a possible D gene (6 bases). V was trimmed by 1 base and J by 7 bases, leaving 14 bases between them. The CDR3 consists of 15 residues. Germline-derived CDR1 and CDR2 are SEHNR and FQNEAQ (reference sequence). The CDR3 loop is CASSLGGGAAQPQHF. The CDR3 nucleotides are TGTGCCAGCAGCTTAGGTGGGGGGGCAGCGCAGCCCCAGCATTTT.

DNA of the CDR3: TGTGCCAGCAGTTGGGATCAGGGACAGATCTATGGCTACACCTTC. Translated, it gives CASSWDQGQIYGYTF. The V and J genes are TRBV27 and TRBJ1-2, with 7 bases identical to TRBD1. In germline, CDR1 is MNHEY, CDR2 SMNVEV (reference sequence). CDR3 length: 15 residues. The trim removed 4 bases at V and 4 bases at J, leaving 9 bases unmatched.

This clone came up once. This chain links TRBV4-1 with TRBJ1-4; D unresolved. The CDR3 spans 14 residues. Germline V gene sequence: CDR1 MGHRA, CDR2 YSYEKL. The V end lost 3 bases, the J end lost 8 bases, and 13 bases lay between the germline ends. The chain's CDR3 is CASSQRADGEKLFF. CDR3 coding DNA: TGCGCCAGCAGCCAGAGGGCGGACGGAGAAAAACTGTTTTTT.

This clone was counted a few times. The CDR3 reads CASKIGSGSIGTGELFF. The CDR3 nucleotides are TGCGCCAGTAAGATCGGTAGCGGGAGCATTGGGACCGGGGAGCTGTTTTTT. The V call is TRBV5-1, the J call TRBJ2-2, with TRBD2 matching over 9 bases. The V gene end was trimmed by 8 bases and the J gene end by 5 bases; junction bases not matched to a gene: 16. Germline V gene sequence: CDR1 SGHRS, CDR2 YFSETQ. CDR3 length equals 17 residues.

The rearrangement joins TRBV19 to TRBJ2-3; 9 bases agree with TRBD1. CDR3 length equals 15 residues. The germline gives CDR1 LNHDA, CDR2 SQIVND (reference sequence). Unmatched junction bases numbered 4, after V lost 6 bases and J lost 0 bases. The CDR3 reads CASRGTGSSTDTQYF. CDR3 nucleotide sequence: TGTGCCAGTAGGGGGACAGGGAGTAGCACAGATACGCAGTATTTT.